The 28 T cell receptor beta chains below come from one sample, sequenced in a study of blood T cells in healthy people across ages. Using a J-beta primer mix together with a sample-barcoded 5' primer, a second PCR was run for roughly 6 to 11 cycles. TCRdb itself ran the 5' RACE reads through MiXCR, one entry per CDR3 protein. The data hold about 1.5 million distinct CDR3 sequences, with roughly 43% observed a single time. Sample: blood. The receptors shown here come from a woman aged 18-29 years in good health.

V and J are TRBV25-1 and TRBJ2-5; D unclear. This CDR3 has 15 residues. V lost 1 base and J 11 bases, leaving 20 bases between the germline ends. CDR1 is MGHDK and CDR2 is SYGVNS in the germline V gene. The CDR3 spells CASSELRASGNEQYF. For the CDR3, the DNA is TGTGCCAGCAGTGAATTACGGGCGTCCGGCAATGAGCAGTACTTC.

The chain employs TRBV24-1 and TRBJ2-3; D is undetermined. Trimming shortened V by 4 bases and J by 8 bases, and 15 bases separated the two germline ends. The germline CDR1 and CDR2 sequences are KGHDR and SFDVKD. This CDR3 contains 14 residues. CDR3 sequence reads: CATSDKQPLGTQYF. Written as DNA, the CDR3 is TGTGCCACCAGTGACAAACAGCCGCTAGGTACGCAGTATTTT.

The chain links TRBV7-2 to TRBJ2-3, with D perhaps TRBD1 or TRBD2 (5 bases each). The CDR3 runs to 14 residues. Trimming removed 5 bases at V and 2 bases at J, with 11 bases between. In germline, CDR1 is SGHTA, CDR2 FQGNSA. The CDR3, as DNA: TGTGCCAGCAGCCGGGACCCATTCACAGATACGCAGTATTTT. Protein: CASSRDPFTDTQYF.

Many counts were recorded for this clonotype. The chain couples TRBV29-1 to TRBJ2-1, with 7 positions matching TRBD2. The CDR3 is made up of 13 amino acids. After removal of 4 bases from V and 2 bases from J, the junction contained 2 bases not matched to a gene. Germline CDR1 is SQVTM and CDR2 is ANQGSEA. The CDR3 sequence is CSVVAGAYNEQFF. CDR3 bases: TGCAGCGTTGTGGCGGGAGCCTACAATGAGCAGTTCTTC.

This clonotype was seen a few times. This sequence joins TRBV27 and TRBJ2-7, with 7 nucleotides matching TRBD1. This CDR3 has 15 residues. In germline, CDR1 is MNHEY, CDR2 SMNVEV (reference sequence). After removal of 5 bases from V and 3 bases from J, the junction contained 10 bases not matched to a gene. CDR3 sequence (DNA): TGTGCCAGCAGTCTATTATGGGACAGCCTCTACGAGCAGTACTTC. Translation gives CASSLLWDSLYEQYF.

The genes are TRBV13 and TRBJ2-7, with 7 bases matching TRBD2. The J call is doubtful: the DNA matches TRBJ2-5 better. The length of the CDR3 is 16 residues. The germline V gene encodes CDR1 PRHDT and CDR2 FYEKMQ (reference sequence). DNA for the CDR3: TGTGCCAGCAGCTTAAGGCTAGCGGAGCCCCAAGAGACCCAGTACTTC. It is translated as CASSLRLAEPQETQYF.

The chain carries TRBV29-1 and TRBJ2-4, with a possible D match to TRBD1 (5 bases). The CDR3 length is 13 residues. V was trimmed by 7 bases and J by 0 bases, leaving 10 bases between them. Germline CDR1 and CDR2: SQVTM and ANQGSEA. The CDR3 loop reads CSAKQVAKNIQYF. The CDR3 DNA reads as TGCAGCGCAAAACAGGTAGCCAAAAACATTCAGTACTTC.

This clonotype was recorded a few times. The CDR3 sequence: CASSVDVSRSTDTQYF. The CDR3 DNA reads as TGTGCCAGCAGCGTAGACGTTTCGCGTAGCACAGATACGCAGTATTTT. The chain links TRBV9 to TRBJ2-3; D is undetermined. This CDR3 has 16 residues. Germline V lookup: CDR1 SGDLS, CDR2 YYNGEE. Trimming shortened V by 0 bases and J by 0 bases, and 11 bases separated the two germline ends.

This clonotype has just a few counts. The chain couples TRBV20-1 to TRBJ2-1; D is unclear. Per the germline V gene, CDR1 is DFQATT and CDR2 is SNEGSKA (reference sequence). Trimming shortened V by 4 bases and J by 5 bases, and 3 bases separated the two germline ends. The CDR3 has 10 amino acids. The CDR3, as DNA: TGCAGTGCTAAAGACAATGAGCAGTTCTTC. Translated, it gives CSAKDNEQFF.

The J gene is TRBJ1-2, the V gene TRBV30; D remains ambiguous. Germline-derived CDR1 and CDR2 are GTSNPN and SVGIG (reference sequence). The V gene lost 2 bases and the J gene lost 8 bases, with 21 bases spanning the gap. CDR3 length equals 15 residues. The CDR3 spells CAWSSSAAANTGYTF. CDR3 in DNA: TGTGCCTGGAGTAGCTCAGCGGCTGCTAATACCGGCTACACCTTC.

The genes are TRBV29-1 and TRBJ2-3; 14 positions match TRBD2. Germline lookup yields CDR1 SQVTM and CDR2 ANQGSEA. With V trimmed by 4 bases and J by 3 bases, 3 bases remained unmatched. The CDR3 loop spans 15 amino acids. The CDR3 reads CSVATSGGATDTQYF. In DNA form, the CDR3 reads TGCAGCGTTGCGACTAGCGGGGGGGCTACAGATACGCAGTATTTT.

The chain recombines TRBV5-6 with TRBJ1-5; D is perhaps TRBD1 (5 bases). Trimming cost V 0 bases and J 3 bases, with 7 bases left between them. CDR1 SGHDT and CDR2 YYEEEE come from the germline V gene. There are 14 residues in the CDR3. CDR3 in DNA: TGTGCCAGCAGCTTGGCACAGGACAATCAGCCCCAGCATTTT. Protein product: CASSLAQDNQPQHF.

The chain uses TRBV28 and TRBJ2-6, with 9 bases identical to TRBD2. Trimming at V came to 5 bases and at J to 3 bases, leaving 5 bases not matched to a gene. The CDR3 spans 16 residues. Per the germline V gene, CDR1 is MDHEN and CDR2 is SYDVKM. This CDR3 reads CASSGGLASGANVLTF. In DNA form, the CDR3 reads TGTGCCAGCAGTGGGGGACTAGCTAGTGGGGCCAACGTCCTGACTTTC.

The gene calls are TRBV3-1 and TRBJ2-3; 8 bases fit TRBD2. V dropped 5 bases and J dropped 0; count of bases not matched to a gene: 7. The CDR3 runs 16 residues. Germline V gene sequence: CDR1 LGHDT, CDR2 YNNKEL (reference sequence). The CDR3 DNA reads as TGTGCCAGCAGCGGGAGACTAGCGAGCAGCACAGATACGCAGTATTTT. Its protein is CASSGRLASSTDTQYF.

The chain has TRBV5-1 and TRBJ2-7; 8 bases line up with TRBD1. V shed 2 bases, J shed 7 bases, and the junction held 5 bases outside the gene matches. CDR3 length equals 13 residues. Germline V lookup: CDR1 SGHRS, CDR2 YFSETQ. The CDR3 region is CASSFHRGNEQYF. For the CDR3, the DNA is TGCGCCAGCAGCTTTCACAGGGGGAATGAGCAGTACTTC.

The CDR3 nucleotides read TGCGCCAGCAGCCAAGAGGCGGACGGGTACTACAATGAGCAGTACTTC. Translated, it gives CASSQEADGYYNEQYF. The rearrangement joins TRBV4-3 to TRBJ2-1, with D hard to call. The J call may not be correct, given that the DNA end is closer to TRBJ2-7. Germline CDR1 LGHNA, CDR2 YSLEER. The CDR3 spans 16 residues.

This clonotype appeared a few times. The rearrangement joins TRBV12-3 or TRBV12-4 to TRBJ2-7; D is uncertain. The CDR3 runs to 12 residues. Trimming removed 2 bases at V and 7 bases at J, with 9 bases between. For the CDR3, the DNA is TGTGCCAGCAGTTTAATGTCGAGGGAGCAGTACTTC. This gives the protein CASSLMSREQYF.

V is TRBV28 and J is TRBJ2-3; possibly TRBD2 for D (5 bases). The ends were cut back, 8 bases at V and 2 bases at J, with 8 bases in the middle. Germline assignment: CDR1 MDHEN and CDR2 SYDVKM. There are 12 residues in the CDR3. The CDR3 DNA reads TGTGCCAGCCGGGATCACACAGATACGCAGTATTTT. Translated, it gives CASRDHTDTQYF.

The chain has TRBV28 and TRBJ2-5; a possible D gene is TRBD1 (6 bases). The DNA matches TRBJ2-7 better at its end, which makes the J call doubtful. The CDR3 runs to 14 residues. Germline assignment: CDR1 MDHEN and CDR2 SYDVKM. The CDR3 is CASSQQGIYNEQYF. The CDR3 nucleotides are TGTGCCAGCAGCCAGCAGGGGATATATAACGAGCAGTACTTC.

In its sample, this clonotype was seen a few times. The chain recombines TRBV4-1 with TRBJ2-1; D unclear. Germline CDR1 and CDR2: MGHRA and YSYEKL. The CDR3 loop spans 16 amino acids. V lost 0 bases and J 6 bases, leaving 15 bases between the germline ends. CDR3 DNA sequence: TGCGCCAGCAGCCAAGACCCGTCGACCAACGGCAATGAGCAGTTCTTC. This sequence encodes CASSQDPSTNGNEQFF.

The rearrangement uses TRBV7-9 and TRBJ1-2; D not certain. Per the germline V gene, CDR1 is SEHNR and CDR2 is FQNEAQ (reference sequence). With 6 bases removed from V and 1 base from J, the gap between germline ends came to 12 bases. The CDR3 is made up of 14 amino acids. CDR3 sequence: CASSPLYDNYGYTF. In nucleotides, the CDR3 is TGTGCCAGCAGTCCCCTTTACGATAACTATGGCTACACCTTC.

This rearrangement joins TRBV7-8 to TRBJ2-2; 8 positions agree with TRBD1. V lost 10 bases, J lost 5 bases, and 9 bases stayed unmatched. The CDR3 spans 14 residues. The germline gives CDR1 SGHVS, CDR2 FQNEAQ. DNA for the CDR3: TGTGCCATGGAAGGACAGGGTCGTACCGGGGAGCTGTTTTTT. Translated: CAMEGQGRTGELFF.

This rearrangement joins TRBV29-1 to TRBJ2-7, with 9 bases matching TRBD1. Germline lookup yields CDR1 SQVTM and CDR2 ANQGSEA. V lost 0 bases, J lost 12 bases, and 9 bases stayed unmatched. The CDR3 is 13 residues long. The CDR3, as DNA: TGCAGCGTTGAAGATCAACCCGGGACAGGGTTGTACTTC. Its translation: CSVEDQPGTGLYF.

The J gene is TRBJ1-4, the V gene TRBV12-3 or TRBV12-4, with D possibly TRBD1 on 6 matching bases. V lost 3 bases and J lost 4, with 9 bases in between. The CDR3 is made up of 14 amino acids. DNA of the CDR3: TGTGCCAGCAGTTTCCGACAGGATAATGAAAAACTGTTTTTT. Encoded protein: CASSFRQDNEKLFF.

Regarding this clonotype: One end of the junction does not line up with germline, which may come from a read error. This rearrangement joins TRBV7-2 to TRBJ2-5; D is unclear. The CDR3 totals 12 residues. Germline V lookup: CDR1 SGHTA, CDR2 FQGNSA. The CDR3 loop is CASSSVQGTQYF. For the CDR3, the DNA is TGTGCCAGCAGTTCTGTCCAAGGGACCCAGTACTTC.

The chain uses TRBV12-3 or TRBV12-4 and TRBJ1-2, with a possible D match to TRBD1 (5 bases). This CDR3 contains 15 residues. Trimming removed 3 bases at V and 5 bases at J, with 16 bases between. The CDR3: CASSLAGKGHYGYTF. The CDR3, as DNA: TGTGCCAGCAGTTTGGCAGGGAAAGGGCATTATGGCTACACCTTC.

This clonotype was detected ten times or more. This chain uses TRBV7-2 with TRBJ2-1; D perhaps matches TRBD2 (6 bases). This CDR3 spans 12 amino acids. Germline CDR1 SGHTA, CDR2 FQGNSA. V was shortened by 5 bases and J by 6 bases, with 8 bases between the two germline ends. The CDR3 DNA reads TGTGCCAGCAGCCAGACTAGCAATGAGCAGTTCTTC. Translating gives CASSQTSNEQFF.

Worth noting for this clonotype: The junction shows a germline mismatch at one end, possibly a read error. The V gene is TRBV27, the J gene TRBJ2-3; no clear D. The V gene's germline CDR1 is MNHEY and CDR2 SMNVEV (reference sequence). This CDR3 is 12 amino acids long. For the CDR3, the DNA is TGTGCCTGCAGTTATAGCACAGATACGCAGTATTTT. It specifies CACSYSTDTQYF.